The 10 T cell receptor beta chains below were found in one sample sequenced in a study of T cells after yellow fever vaccination. MiXCR, applied by TCRdb to the 5' RACE reads, yields one record per CDR3 protein. The table shows a few hundred thousand distinct CDR3 sequences, with about 15% occurring only once. This specimen consisted of PBMCs, obtained 4 to 5 days after the first yellow fever vaccination. The receptors shown here come from a man between 18 and 29 years old who received the YFV17D yellow fever vaccine.

This clonotype was counted only a few times. The DNA for the CDR3 is TGTGCCACCAGCAGATTGGAATTGGACAGGGGGATCTACGAGCAGTACTTC. Amino acid sequence: CATSRLELDRGIYEQYF. The chain couples TRBV15 to TRBJ2-7; 10 bases are shared with TRBD1. Trimming took 2 bases from V and 3 from J; bases not matched to a gene: 10. Per germline, CDR1 LNHNV and CDR2 YYDKDF (reference sequence). The CDR3 totals 17 residues. Combining the CDR3 with reference TRBV15 and TRBJ2-7 gives the whole variable domain DAMVIQNPRYQVTQFGKPVTLSCSQTLNHNVMYWYQQKSSQAPKLLFHYYDKDFNNEADTPDNFQSRRPNTSFCFLDIRSPGLGDTAMYLCATSRLELDRGIYEQYFGPGTRLTVT.

The V and J genes are TRBV7-9 and TRBJ2-1; 10 bases fit TRBD1. Looked up from germline, CDR1 is SEHNR and CDR2 is FQNEAQ (reference sequence). The CDR3 loop spans 15 amino acids. V was clipped by 5 bases and J by 9 bases; unmatched bases: 10. CDR3 loop: CASSPGQGFTAEQFF. CDR3 bases: TGTGCCAGCAGCCCGGGACAGGGGTTTACTGCTGAGCAGTTCTTC.

The J gene is TRBJ2-1, the V gene TRBV5-4; no clear D gene. The CDR3 is 13 amino acids. Trimming cost V 5 bases and J 4 bases, with 10 bases left between them. CDR1 is SGHNT, CDR2 YYREEE, per germline (reference sequence). The CDR3 region is CASREQPYNEQFF. CDR3 nucleotides: TGTGCCAGCAGGGAACAGCCGTACAATGAGCAGTTCTTC.

This clonotype was detected only a few times. The V and J genes are TRBV6-1 and TRBJ2-7; TRBD1 is a possible D gene (6 bases). Trimming took off 8 bases at V and 3 bases at J, with 17 bases between the two ends. This CDR3 has 14 amino acids. Looked up from germline, CDR1 is MNHNS and CDR2 is SASEGT. DNA of the CDR3: TGTGCCAGCTCAAACACCGGGACAAGCTACGAGCAGTACGTC. As protein: CASSNTGTSYEQYV.

The rearrangement links TRBV7-2 to TRBJ2-5; no definite D call. The CDR3 contains 13 residues. CDR1 and CDR2 (germline): SGHTA, FQGNSA. Trimming cost V 1 base and J 4 bases, with 7 bases left between them. The CDR3 coding sequence is TGTGCCAGCAGCTTAGGGGCTCCAGAGACCCAGTACTTC. Amino acids: CASSLGAPETQYF.

This clonotype was counted a few times. The rearrangement uses TRBV28 and TRBJ2-3; 10 bases map to TRBD1. Germline CDR1 MDHEN, CDR2 SYDVKM. After removal of 5 bases from V and 0 bases from J, the junction contained 5 bases not matched to a gene. This CDR3 is built from 16 residues. CDR3 nucleotides: TGTGCCAGCAGTCTGTCGGGACAGGGGAGCACAGATACGCAGTATTTT. This translates into CASSLSGQGSTDTQYF.

This chain joins TRBV6-5 and TRBJ1-5; D is unclear. V lost 2 bases, J lost 7 bases, and 12 bases lay in between. The length of the CDR3 is 14 residues. CDR1 and CDR2 (germline): MNHEY, SVGAGI. CDR3 DNA sequence: TGTGCCAGCAGTTACGACGGCCCTGGGCAGCCCCAGCATTTT. Its protein is CASSYDGPGQPQHF.

This chain connects TRBV7-2 to TRBJ2-5; D perhaps matches TRBD1 (6 bases). Deletions cut 5 bases from V and 2 bases from J, with 18 bases between. There are 16 residues in the CDR3. The germline V gene has CDR1 SGHTA and CDR2 FQGNSA. In nucleotides, the CDR3 is TGTGCCAGCAGCAGATCATCCGGGACACTACAAGAGACCCAGTACTTC. It yields the protein CASSRSSGTLQETQYF.

This clonotype was recorded at least ten times. The J gene is TRBJ2-7, the V gene TRBV19; 7 bases line up with TRBD1. The CDR3 runs to 14 residues. The germline V gene has CDR1 LNHDA and CDR2 SQIVND (reference sequence). J gave up 0 bases and V 5 bases, and 4 bases lay outside the gene matches. DNA for the CDR3: TGTGCCAGTAGTCCGACAGGGAGCTCCTACGAGCAGTACTTC. It translates to CASSPTGSSYEQYF. Full variable domain (remainder filled in from reference TRBV19 and TRBJ2-7): DGGITQSPKYLFRKEGQNVTLSCEQNLNHDAMYWYRQDPGQGLRLIYYSQIVNDFQKGDIAEGYSVSREKKESFPLTVTSAQKNPTAFYLCASSPTGSSYEQYFGPGTRLTVT.

This chain links TRBV29-1 with TRBJ2-1; D call uncertain. Germline V CDR1 and CDR2: SQVTM, ANQGSEA. The V gene lost 5 bases and the J gene lost 1 base, with 15 bases spanning the gap. The CDR3 runs 15 residues. The CDR3, as DNA: TGCAGCGTTCTTCACACCTTGCCATCCTACAATGAGCAGTTCTTC. This translates into CSVLHTLPSYNEQFF.